The source of this TCR beta chain is a study of identical twins. General study findings and limits: Out-of-frame alpha sequences that twins shared showed excess low generation probability. Carriage of fewer insertions was seen in abundant cord blood beta clonotypes, whereas memory repertoires showed none.

Unique molecular identifiers were present on the cDNA, and a universal primer site came from template switching. One entry per CDR3 protein, called by TCRdb with MiXCR from the 5' RACE reads. The data contain roughly 630,000 distinct CDR3 sequences, about 7.6% of them singletons. The V segment lost 1 base and the J segment 8 bases; nucleotides outside the gene matches: 8. CDR1 is MNHNS, CDR2 SASEGT, per germline. The CDR3 covers 16 residues. The sample holds a few counts of this clonotype. Its antigen is still unknown. The data were also submitted as part of a second study, on yellow fever vaccine responses in identical twins. That source notes: Vaccine-induced T cell responses in twins were reportedly observed to appear partly convergent, partly personalized.

The receptor was isolated from a young woman in good health. V gene TRBV6-1 combines with J gene TRBJ2-1; 10 bases map to TRBD2. The sample comprised PBMCs. The CDR3 here is CASSEELAGVWYEQFF. CDR3 in DNA: TGTGCCAGCAGTGAAGAGCTAGCGGGAGTTTGGTATGAGCAGTTCTTC.